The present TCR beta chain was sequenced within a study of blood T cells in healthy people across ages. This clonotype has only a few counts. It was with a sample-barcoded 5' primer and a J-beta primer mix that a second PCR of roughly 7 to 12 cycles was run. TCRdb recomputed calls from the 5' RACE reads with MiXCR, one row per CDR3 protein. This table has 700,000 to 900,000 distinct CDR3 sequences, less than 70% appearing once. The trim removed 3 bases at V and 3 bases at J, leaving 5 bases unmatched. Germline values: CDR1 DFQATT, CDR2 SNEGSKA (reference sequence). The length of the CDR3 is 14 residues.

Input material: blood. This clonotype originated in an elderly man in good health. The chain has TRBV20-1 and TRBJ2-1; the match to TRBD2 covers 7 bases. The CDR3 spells CSASEASGYNEQFF. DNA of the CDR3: TGCAGTGCTAGTGAGGCTAGCGGCTACAATGAGCAGTTCTTC.